This TCR beta chain came from a study of CD8+ T cells in alopecia areata. Extraction and reverse transcription of RNA yielded cDNA as the sequencing template. The assay was immunoSEQ multiplex PCR, and TCRdb's table has in-frame clones only and misses some. The data contain fewer than 150,000 clones, 58% of them singletons. The treatment was: oral pan-JAK inhibitor, 5-10 mg twice daily. V trimming: 0 bases; J trimming: 2 bases; junction bases outside the gene matches: 1. The germline CDR1 and CDR2 sequences are GTSNPN and SVGIG (reference sequence). The CDR3 has 14 amino acids. Sequenced here: CD8+ T cells sorted from blood, sampled at week 4, from a patient treated with tofacitinib. The receptor was isolated from a human donor with alopecia areata. The V and J genes are TRBV30 and TRBJ2-3; TRBD2 matches 8 bases. For the CDR3, the DNA is TGTGCCTGGAGTGTTAGCGGGGACACAGATACGCAGTATTTT. Its protein is CAWSVSGDTDTQYF.